These 24 T cell receptor beta chains came from one sample sequenced in a study of T cell responses to AZD1222 COVID-19 vaccine. The method was immunoSEQ multiplex PCR; TCRdb's version includes in-frame clones alone and lacks a portion of them. The sample includes approximately 80,000 clones, 65% to 85% of them seen just once. Sequenced material: peripheral blood, taken on day 0 of AZD1222 vaccination. The receptor set was obtained from an adult in good health.

The chain joins TRBV28 to TRBJ1-2; maybe TRBD1 (5 bases). The V gene lost 8 bases and the J gene lost 8 bases, with 18 bases spanning the gap. Germline CDR1 reads MDHEN; CDR2 reads SYDVKM. The CDR3 consists of 13 residues. This chain's CDR3 is CASGTSFGRGYTF. The CDR3 DNA follows: TGTGCCAGCGGGACCTCGTTTGGCCGGGGCTACACCTTC.

This clone turned up a few times. The chain joins TRBV7-8 to TRBJ1-4; the D is unclear. V shed 5 bases and J shed 8 bases, with 24 bases lying between them. The CDR3 is 17 residues long. The V gene's germline CDR1 is SGHVS and CDR2 FQNEAQ. DNA of the CDR3: TGTGCCAGCAGCGTAGTCCCCCGGGGTCCCAAAGGAGAAAAACTGTTTTTT. Its translation is CASSVVPRGPKGEKLFF. Using reference TRBV7-8 and TRBJ1-4 for the parts outside the CDR3, the full variable domain is GAGVSQSPRYKVAKRGQDVALRCDPISGHVSLFWYQQALGQGPEFLTYFQNEAQLDKSGLPSDRFFAERPEGSVSTLKIQRTQQEDSAVYLCASSVVPRGPKGEKLFFGSGTQLSVL.

CDR3 nucleotides: TGTGCCAGCAATCCCTCCGGGACAGGTCACAATGAGCAGTTCTTC. It translates to CASNPSGTGHNEQFF. This sequence joins TRBV2 and TRBJ2-1; 8 bases map to TRBD1. There are 15 residues in the CDR3. Trimming took 7 bases from V and 5 from J; bases not matched to a gene: 10. CDR1 and CDR2 (germline): SNHLY, FYNNEI.

The chain couples TRBV6-5 to TRBJ1-5, with a tentative D call TRBD1 (6 bases). Looked up from germline, CDR1 is MNHEY and CDR2 is SVGAGI. This CDR3 contains 14 residues. Trimming stripped 2 bases from V and 9 bases from J, with 14 bases between. CDR3 amino acids: CASSYAGDTGPQHF. CDR3 DNA sequence: TGTGCCAGCAGTTACGCGGGGGACACTGGGCCCCAGCATTTT.

The chain couples TRBV5-6 to TRBJ1-2, with D uncertain. The CDR3 length is 12 residues. Trimming removed 0 bases at V and 8 bases at J, with 8 bases between. From germline, CDR1 is SGHDT and CDR2 YYEEEE. CDR3 bases: TGTGCCAGCAGCTTGGTGACATCCGGCTACACCTTC. Translating gives CASSLVTSGYTF.

V is TRBV5-1 and J is TRBJ2-7; D may be TRBD1 (6 bases). Germline loops: CDR1 SGHRS, CDR2 YFSETQ. The CDR3 length is 15 residues. V was pared by 4 bases and J by 5 bases, with 19 bases between. The CDR3 coding sequence is TGCGCCAGCAGCGTATTGGGACACCCCACGGACGAGCAGTACTTC. It is translated as CASSVLGHPTDEQYF.

The V call is TRBV9, the J call TRBJ1-1, with D perhaps matching TRBD1 (5 bases). CDR1 is SGDLS and CDR2 is YYNGEE in the germline V gene. Between the trimmed V and J ends, which lost 3 bases and 8 bases, there was a span of 17 bases. This CDR3 has 14 residues. The CDR3 protein is CASSAGQAGGEAFF. DNA for the CDR3: TGTGCCAGCAGCGCAGGACAAGCCGGTGGAGAAGCTTTCTTT.

The V gene is TRBV4-1, the J gene TRBJ1-4; 9 nucleotides match TRBD1. The CDR3 contains 15 residues. Germline CDR1 reads MGHRA; CDR2 reads YSYEKL. The J segment lost 7 bases and the V segment lost 5 bases, leaving 8 bases of the junction unmatched. CDR3 DNA sequence: TGCGCCAGCAGCACCGGACAGGGGAACTTTGAAAAACTGTTTTTT. Residues: CASSTGQGNFEKLFF.

V is TRBV12-3 or TRBV12-4 and J is TRBJ1-5, with a tentative D call TRBD1 (5 bases). Trimming took 7 bases from V and 6 from J, leaving 10 bases between them. The CDR3 is 12 residues long. The CDR3 coding sequence is TGTGCCAGCAATGTGGGGGGTCAGCCCCAGCATTTT. This translates into CASNVGGQPQHF.

This chain links TRBV3-1 (or the pseudogene TRBV3-2) with TRBJ2-7; the D gene is possibly TRBD2 (5 bases). The CDR3 is 15 amino acids. V gave up 0 bases and J gave up 3 bases, with 12 bases separating them. CDR1 is LGHDT, CDR2 YNNKEL, per germline (reference sequence). The CDR3 bases are TGTGCCAGCAGCCAAGATCAAGCGGAATACTACGAGCAGTACTTC. It is translated as CASSQDQAEYYEQYF.

The V gene is TRBV7-9, the J gene TRBJ1-3; 7 bases map to TRBD1. The CDR3 spans 17 residues. Germline values: CDR1 SEHNR, CDR2 FQNEAQ (reference sequence). The V segment lost 1 base and the J segment 0 bases; nucleotides outside the gene matches: 6. The CDR3 DNA sequence: TGTGCCAGCAGCTTAGGGGCAGGGGACAGCTCTGGAAACACCATATATTTT. It encodes CASSLGAGDSSGNTIYF.

CDR3 in amino acids: CASRGDMRTEAFF. CDR3 bases: TGTGCCAGTAGGGGGGATATGAGAACTGAAGCTTTCTTT. The rearrangement links TRBV19 to TRBJ1-1, with TRBD1 as a possible D gene (5 bases). V was trimmed by 6 bases and J by 5 bases, leaving 13 bases between them. CDR3 length: 13 amino acids. From germline, CDR1 is LNHDA and CDR2 SQIVND (reference sequence).

The gene calls are TRBV4-2 and TRBJ1-6; D uncertain. CDR3 size: 14 residues. The V end lost 0 bases, the J end lost 14 bases, and 14 bases lay between the germline ends. CDR1 and CDR2 from the germline V gene are LGHNA and YNFKEQ. In nucleotides, the CDR3 is TGTGCCAGCAGCCAAGATTCTACGGCTTTAGCCCTCCACTTT. Translating gives CASSQDSTALALHF.

V is TRBV3-1 (or the pseudogene TRBV3-2) and J is TRBJ2-3; 7 bases align to TRBD2. There are 16 residues in the CDR3. Per germline, CDR1 LGHDT and CDR2 YNNKEL (reference sequence). After removal of 4 bases from V and 0 bases from J, the junction contained 7 bases not matched to a gene. The CDR3 loop is CASSLRSGTSTDTQYF. The CDR3, as DNA: TGTGCCAGCAGCCTCAGGAGCGGGACTAGCACAGATACGCAGTATTTT.

The V call is TRBV7-2, the J call TRBJ2-1, with a weak D call TRBD2 (7 bases). Trimming took 0 bases from V and 9 from J, leaving 18 bases between them. This CDR3 has 16 residues. The V gene's germline CDR1 is SGHTA and CDR2 FQGNSA. The CDR3 loop is CASSLADRIPSGEQFF. The DNA of the CDR3 is TGTGCCAGCAGCTTAGCTGACAGGATCCCTAGCGGTGAGCAGTTCTTC.

The chain employs TRBV7-6 and TRBJ1-2; no reliable D call. V was trimmed by 10 bases and J by 2 bases, leaving 8 bases between them. Germline V gives CDR1 SGHVS, CDR2 FNYEAQ. CDR3 length equals 11 residues. CDR3 amino acids: CAIRVNYGYTF. CDR3 coding DNA: TGTGCCATCCGGGTCAACTATGGCTACACCTTC.

The CDR3 here is CASSPGDEQYF. In DNA form, the CDR3 reads TGTGCCAGCAGCCCCGGGGACGAGCAGTACTTC. This chain uses TRBV7-2 with TRBJ2-7; D is possibly TRBD2 (5 bases). This CDR3 is built from 11 residues. Germline CDR1 reads SGHTA; CDR2 reads FQGNSA. V shed 5 bases and J shed 5 bases, with 7 bases lying between them.

V usage is TRBV28 and J usage is TRBJ1-3; no firm D call. V was shortened by 2 bases and J by 0 bases, with 11 bases between the two germline ends. CDR1 MDHEN and CDR2 SYDVKM come from the germline V gene. CDR3 length: 16 amino acids. DNA for the CDR3: TGTGCCAGCAGTTTAGTGGCCAGTCTCTCTGGAAACACCATATATTTT. Translation gives CASSLVASLSGNTIYF.

V gene TRBV6-4 combines with J gene TRBJ1-1; D may be TRBD1 (6 bases). This CDR3 comprises 14 residues. Trimming shortened V by 6 bases and J by 1 base, and 12 bases separated the two germline ends. Germline V lookup: CDR1 MRHNA, CDR2 SNTAGT. The CDR3 is CASRDRNRNTEAFF. The CDR3 DNA reads TGTGCCAGCAGAGACAGGAATCGGAACACTGAAGCTTTCTTT.

On this clone itself: The same CDR3 can be traced to other DNA sequences in this sample. The J gene is TRBJ1-3, the V gene TRBV2, with 8 bases fitting TRBD1. Germline CDR1 is SNHLY and CDR2 is FYNNEI. CDR3 length equals 14 residues. V shed 5 bases and J 4 bases; nucleotides not matched to a gene: 4. The CDR3 DNA follows: TGTGCCAGCAGTAACAGGGGGGTAGGAAACACCATATATTTT. Its protein is CASSNRGVGNTIYF.

The chain employs TRBV6-5 and TRBJ1-5; TRBD1 might be the D (6 bases). The germline CDR1 and CDR2 sequences are MNHEY and SVGAGI. V lost 5 bases and J 4 bases, leaving 15 bases between the germline ends. The CDR3 runs 15 residues. The CDR3 loop reads CASSLDRHSNQPQHF. Here the CDR3 DNA reads TGTGCCAGCAGTCTAGACAGGCATTCAAATCAGCCCCAGCATTTT.

V is TRBV19 and J is TRBJ2-7, with a weak D call TRBD2 (6 bases). The germline V gene encodes CDR1 LNHDA and CDR2 SQIVND (reference sequence). This CDR3 is 15 amino acids long. The V and J ends lost 1 base and 2 bases respectively, with 12 bases between them. CDR3: CASSIGASGAYEQYF. The DNA of the CDR3 is TGTGCCAGTAGTATAGGAGCGTCGGGGGCCTACGAGCAGTACTTC.

This clone has a handful of counts. The V gene is TRBV10-1, the J gene TRBJ1-3; 8 bases fit TRBD1. The CDR3 runs 14 residues. Losses at the gene ends were 10 bases for V and 2 bases for J; bases not matched to a gene: 7. Germline CDR1 WNHNN, CDR2 SYGVQD (reference sequence). The CDR3 is CANTGTGPGNTIYF. The CDR3 nucleotides read TGCGCCAACACCGGGACAGGACCTGGAAACACCATATATTTT.

The V gene is TRBV25-1, the J gene TRBJ1-3; D is undetermined. The germline gives CDR1 MGHDK, CDR2 SYGVNS. The CDR3 covers 12 residues. Trimming stripped 1 base from V and 6 bases from J, with 4 bases between. For the CDR3, the DNA is TGTGCCAGCAGTGAATCCGCAAACACCATATATTTT. Protein sequence: CASSESANTIYF.